One sample yielded the 24 T cell receptor beta chains listed below, sequenced in a study of T-cell memory formation after mild COVID-19 (dated by TCRdb to about 2021). Library preparation used 5' RACE. These reads were obtained on an Illumina NovaSeq 6000. TCRdb reworked the public reads: Q25 trimming with fastp, MiXCR clone assembly, productive beta chains retained. Every CDR3 protein is listed once, alongside the most common genes and DNA of its rows. The sample table shows 580,000 or so distinct CDR3 sequences, and around 15% are seen once. Approximately 8.1% of the sample lies in the top ten. Sequencing was performed on PBMCs or a T cell subset sorted from them (not recorded which). Receptors were obtained from an adult woman who had mild COVID-19 (a few samples of this study predate the infection). The sample titles of this study are shuffled in the database, so cell type and time point are left out; the donor was told from shared clones.

The chain links TRBV18 to TRBJ1-6; tentative D call: TRBD1 (5 bases). This CDR3 is built from 16 residues. Germline V lookup: CDR1 KGHSH, CDR2 LQKENI. V shed 0 bases and J shed 9 bases, with 15 bases lying between them. The CDR3 nucleotides are TGTGCCAGCTCACCACCGAATAGGACACGGGCTTCACCCCTCCACTTT. Its protein product is CASSPPNRTRASPLHF.

This clonotype occurred many times. The gene calls are TRBV4-2 and TRBJ2-1; possibly TRBD1 for D (6 bases). This CDR3 contains 11 residues. V lost 7 bases, J lost 7 bases, and 8 bases lay in between. Germline CDR1 LGHNA, CDR2 YNFKEQ. The CDR3 DNA is TGTGCCAGCACTACAGGGAATGAGCAGTTCTTC. Translated, it gives CASTTGNEQFF.

The V gene is TRBV12-3 or TRBV12-4, the J gene TRBJ1-2; TRBD1 aligns across 9 bases. The V gene end was trimmed by 6 bases and the J gene end by 1 base; junction bases not matched to a gene: 6. There are 15 residues in the CDR3. CDR3 residues: CASREGQGINYGYTF. CDR3 in DNA: TGTGCCAGCAGGGAGGGACAGGGCATTAACTATGGCTACACCTTC.

Only a few counts were recorded for this clonotype. In DNA, the CDR3 is TGTGCCAGCAGTTACGGGGGAGGAGGCTATGGCTACACCTTC. This gives the protein CASSYGGGGYGYTF. The chain couples TRBV6-5 to TRBJ1-2; D is possibly TRBD1 (5 bases). The CDR3 extends over 14 amino acids. Trimming removed 2 bases from V and 4 bases from J, with 11 bases in between. CDR1 MNHEY and CDR2 SVGAGI come from the germline V gene.

The chain carries TRBV15 and TRBJ2-7; no definite D call. V was shortened by 1 base and J by 7 bases, with 11 bases between the two germline ends. Germline CDR1 reads LNHNV; CDR2 reads YYDKDF (reference sequence). The CDR3 length is 13 residues. CDR3 sequence (DNA): TGTGCCACCAGCAGAGTAAGGTTGGGGGAGCAGTACTTC. It is translated as CATSRVRLGEQYF.

In this sample, this clonotype turned up a few times. The gene calls are TRBV24-1 and TRBJ2-3; D gene uncertain. CDR3 length: 10 amino acids. The germline CDR1 and CDR2 sequences are KGHDR and SFDVKD. The V end lost 12 bases, the J end lost 6 bases, and 9 bases lay between the germline ends. The CDR3 is CAAQFDTQYF. The DNA for the CDR3 is TGTGCCGCCCAATTTGATACGCAGTATTTT.

The chain uses TRBV20-1 and TRBJ2-7, with TRBD2 as a possible D gene (6 bases). V shed 1 base and J shed 3 bases, with 13 bases lying between them. This CDR3 contains 14 residues. Germline V lookup: CDR1 DFQATT, CDR2 SNEGSKA (reference sequence). CDR3 in amino acids: CSARAPRRDYEQYF. CDR3 in DNA: TGCAGTGCTAGAGCACCCAGGAGGGACTACGAGCAGTACTTC.

This clonotype was seen a handful of times. The gene calls are TRBV5-1 and TRBJ1-2, with 12 bases fitting TRBD1. With V trimmed by 4 bases and J by 7 bases, 5 bases remained unmatched. Germline V CDR1 and CDR2: SGHRS, YFSETQ. This CDR3 comprises 14 residues. Here the CDR3 reads CASSPGTGGRGYTF. CDR3 nucleotides: TGCGCCAGCAGCCCTGGGACAGGGGGCCGTGGCTACACCTTC.

The count of this clonotype is one. The rearrangement joins TRBV3-1 to TRBJ2-7, with 11 bases matching TRBD1. Germline trimming cut 4 bases from V and 6 bases from J; bases unmatched to any gene: 14. Germline-derived CDR1 and CDR2 are LGHDT and YNNKEL (reference sequence). CDR3 size: 17 residues. The CDR3 DNA reads as TGTGCCAGCAGCCCCCGGGACAGGGGGTCCCTCCGGCGCGAGCAGTACTTC. Amino acids: CASSPRDRGSLRREQYF.

This clonotype was counted between two and nine times. J is TRBJ2-7 and V is TRBV27; D is undetermined. The CDR3 is 15 amino acids. The germline V gene has CDR1 MNHEY and CDR2 SMNVEV (reference sequence). With 3 bases removed from V and 0 bases from J, the gap between germline ends came to 12 bases. CDR3 residues: CASSLVARSSYEQYF. CDR3 nucleotides: TGTGCCAGCAGTTTGGTGGCCCGGTCCTCCTACGAGCAGTACTTC.

In this sample, this clonotype turned up a few times. J is TRBJ1-1 and V is TRBV6-5, with D perhaps matching TRBD1 (6 bases). The CDR3 runs 13 residues. V was clipped by 2 bases and J by 9 bases, with 13 bases between them. From germline, CDR1 is MNHEY and CDR2 SVGAGI. CDR3 coding DNA: TGTGCCAGCAGTTACGACGGGCAGGGGCAAGCTTTCTTT. Amino acid sequence: CASSYDGQGQAFF.

A few counts support this clonotype. This chain uses TRBV23-1 with TRBJ1-1; 10 bases align to TRBD1. TRBV23-1 is sorted into the ORF group, with uncertain function. Trimming removed 2 bases from V and 3 bases from J; junction bases left unmatched: 9. There are 17 residues in the CDR3. The CDR3, as DNA: TGCGCCAGCAGTCAACCCCGAGCGGGACAGGGGTACACTGAAGCTTTCTTT. This sequence encodes CASSQPRAGQGYTEAFF.

This clonotype showed up just a few times. The rearrangement uses TRBV18 and TRBJ2-5, with TRBD1 matching 9 bases. The V and J ends lost 4 bases and 5 bases, in that order; junction bases with no gene match: 8. CDR3 length: 15 amino acids. In germline, CDR1 is KGHSH, CDR2 LQKENI. CDR3 protein: CASSRSGQGRETQYF. In DNA form, the CDR3 reads TGTGCCAGCTCACGATCGGGACAGGGCCGTGAGACCCAGTACTTC. The complete variable domain, with remaining parts taken from reference TRBV18 and TRBJ2-5, reads NAGVMQNPRHLVRRRGQEARLRCSPMKGHSHVYWYRQLPEEGLKFMVYLQKENIIDESGMPKERFSAEFPKEGPSILRIQQVVRGDSAAYFCASSRSGQGRETQYFGPGTRLLVL.

The table lists this clonotype with a few counts. The V and J genes are TRBV5-5 and TRBJ1-3; the D is unclear. V was clipped by 5 bases and J by 4 bases, with 16 bases between them. The CDR3 extends over 15 amino acids. Germline V gene sequence: CDR1 SGHKS, CDR2 YYEKEE (reference sequence). The CDR3 coding sequence is TGTGCCAGCAGGCCCAACCTAATAGGAGGAAACACCATATATTTT. This sequence encodes CASRPNLIGGNTIYF.

This clonotype was picked up a small number of times. The chain employs TRBV12-3 or TRBV12-4 and TRBJ2-5; D remains ambiguous. V was trimmed by 3 bases and J by 4 bases, leaving 12 bases between them. This CDR3 spans 14 amino acids. The CDR3 here is CASSLGIPGETQYF. Here the CDR3 DNA reads TGTGCCAGCAGTTTGGGGATCCCGGGAGAGACCCAGTACTTC.

This chain's CDR3 is CSARSPSVQETQYF. The CDR3 DNA reads as TGCAGTGCTAGGTCCCCTAGCGTCCAAGAGACCCAGTACTTC. The gene calls are TRBV20-1 and TRBJ2-5, with D perhaps TRBD2 (6 bases). Germline CDR1 reads DFQATT; CDR2 reads SNEGSKA (reference sequence). This CDR3 contains 14 residues. With 3 bases removed from V and 1 base from J, the gap between germline ends came to 12 bases.

This clonotype was seen a handful of times. One end of the junction does not line up with germline, which may come from a read error. The J gene is TRBJ1-1, the V gene TRBV3-1; no clear D. Germline CDR1 is LGHDT and CDR2 is YNNKEL (reference sequence). This CDR3 is 13 amino acids long. CDR3 loop: CASNQISGTEAFF. The CDR3 DNA reads as TGTGCCAGCAACCAAATTTCGGGCACTGAAGCTTTCTTT.

This chain uses TRBV9 with TRBJ2-3; TRBD2 aligns across 11 bases. This CDR3 spans 15 amino acids. With 0 bases clipped from V and 6 bases from J, the junction kept 3 bases outside the gene matches. Germline assignment: CDR1 SGDLS and CDR2 YYNGEE. The CDR3 protein is CASSVASGGRDTQYF. The CDR3 nucleotides are TGTGCCAGCAGCGTAGCTAGCGGGGGGAGGGATACGCAGTATTTT.

The table lists this clonotype with many counts. V is TRBV5-4 and J is TRBJ1-3, with D tentatively TRBD1 (6 bases). CDR1 and CDR2 (germline): SGHNT, YYREEE (reference sequence). CDR3 length: 16 residues. The V end was cut by 2 bases, the J end by 0 bases, with 12 bases between. For the CDR3, the DNA is TGTGCCAGCAGCTTTGACAGGACTTTCTCTGGAAACACCATATATTTT. This gives the protein CASSFDRTFSGNTIYF.

The chain combines TRBV29-1 with TRBJ2-1, with a tentative D call TRBD2 (5 bases). Trimming shortened V by 2 bases and J by 8 bases, and 13 bases separated the two germline ends. The length of the CDR3 is 13 residues. Germline CDR1 is SQVTM and CDR2 is ANQGSEA. CDR3 DNA: TGCAGCGTTGAAAACGAGGAGGAGTATGAGCAGTTCTTC. Translating gives CSVENEEEYEQFF.

The chain is built from TRBV20-1 and TRBJ2-1, with D hard to call. The CDR3 consists of 15 residues. The germline V gene encodes CDR1 DFQATT and CDR2 SNEGSKA (reference sequence). V was shortened by 6 bases and J by 5 bases, with 20 bases between the two germline ends. CDR3 nucleotides: TGCAGTGCATTAATATCGGCCAACCCCCACAATGAGCAGTTCTTC. It yields the protein CSALISANPHNEQFF.

This clonotype has more than one count but fewer than ten. J is TRBJ2-5 and V is TRBV18; no clear D. Germline V gene lookup returns CDR1 KGHSH and CDR2 LQKENI. This CDR3 has 13 amino acids. The V end lost 6 bases, the J end lost 1 base, and 9 bases lay between the germline ends. In DNA form, the CDR3 reads TGTGCCAGCTCCGCGTCAGTCCAAGAGACCCAGTACTTC. Protein product: CASSASVQETQYF.

The chain couples TRBV19 to TRBJ2-7, with TRBD2 as a possible D gene (5 bases). Germline V gene lookup returns CDR1 LNHDA and CDR2 SQIVND (reference sequence). The ends were cut back, 6 bases at V and 2 bases at J, with 14 bases in the middle. This CDR3 region has 14 residues. CDR3 DNA sequence: TGTGCCAGTAGGGTCGGTGAGGGCACCTACGAGCAGTACTTC. Amino acid sequence: CASRVGEGTYEQYF.

This clonotype has just a few counts. The genes are TRBV9 and TRBJ2-6; possibly TRBD2 for D (6 bases). This CDR3 region has 16 residues. The germline V and J ends were trimmed by 6 bases and 1 base, with 14 bases remaining between them. Germline V CDR1 and CDR2: SGDLS, YYNGEE. CDR3 bases: TGTGCCAGCACCCCGTCGGGACTTTCTGGGGCCAACGTCCTGACTTTC. It codes for CASTPSGLSGANVLTF.